This T cell receptor beta chain was recorded in a study of T-cell memory formation after mild COVID-19. TCRdb analysed the 5' RACE reads with MiXCR anew, one entry per CDR3 protein. The table records about 280,000 distinct CDR3 sequences, 8.2% of them present only once. Study observations and caveats: Clones that contracted clustered mainly in CM and EM if CD4+ and in EMRA if CD8+. Pre-infection memory carried some responding clones, suggesting that cross-reactive memory joined. Clones from the second wave (peaking day 37) had unconfirmed SARS-CoV-2 specificity. Clones shrinking between day 15 and 85 showed a balanced CD4/CD8 split, and those that grew later tilted toward CD4+.

In its sample, this clonotype was seen a few times. Antigen unknown. Unmatched junction bases numbered 7, after V lost 5 bases and J lost 5 bases. The CDR3 has 14 amino acids. The sequence was collected from a man between 18 and 35 years old who had mild COVID-19 (a few samples of this study predate the infection). Cell type and time point are not known. The specimen sequenced was PBMCs or a T cell subset sorted from them (not recorded which). The V gene is TRBV12-3 or TRBV12-4, the J gene TRBJ2-7; 9 bases are shared with TRBD1. The CDR3 protein is CASSGPGTGNEQYF. DNA of the CDR3: TGTGCCAGCAGTGGCCCCGGGACAGGGAACGAGCAGTACTTC.